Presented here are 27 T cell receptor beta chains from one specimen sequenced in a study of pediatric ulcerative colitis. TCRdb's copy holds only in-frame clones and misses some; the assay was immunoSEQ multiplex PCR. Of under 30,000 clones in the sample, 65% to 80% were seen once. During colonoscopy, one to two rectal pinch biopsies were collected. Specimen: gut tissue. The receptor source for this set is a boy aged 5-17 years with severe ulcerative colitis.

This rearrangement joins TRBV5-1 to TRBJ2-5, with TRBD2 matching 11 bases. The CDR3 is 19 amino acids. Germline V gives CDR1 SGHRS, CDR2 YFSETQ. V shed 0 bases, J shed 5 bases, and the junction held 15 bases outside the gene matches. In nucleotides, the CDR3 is TGCGCCAGCAGCTTGGGAACTTCTAGCGGGAGGAAACCCTGGGAGACCCAGTACTTC. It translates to CASSLGTSSGRKPWETQYF.

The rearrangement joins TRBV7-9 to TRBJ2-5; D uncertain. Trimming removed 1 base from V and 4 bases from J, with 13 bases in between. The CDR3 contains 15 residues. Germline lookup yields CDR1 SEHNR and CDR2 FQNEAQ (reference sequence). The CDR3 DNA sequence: TGTGCCAGCAGCTTAGAGTCCGGCCCCTTAGAGACCCAGTACTTC. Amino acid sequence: CASSLESGPLETQYF.

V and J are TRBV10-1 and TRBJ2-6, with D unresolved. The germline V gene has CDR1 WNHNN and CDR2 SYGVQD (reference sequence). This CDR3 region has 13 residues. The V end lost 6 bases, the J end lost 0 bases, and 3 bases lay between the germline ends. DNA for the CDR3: TGCGCCAGCAGCCGCTCTGGGGCCAACGTCCTGACTTTC. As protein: CASSRSGANVLTF.

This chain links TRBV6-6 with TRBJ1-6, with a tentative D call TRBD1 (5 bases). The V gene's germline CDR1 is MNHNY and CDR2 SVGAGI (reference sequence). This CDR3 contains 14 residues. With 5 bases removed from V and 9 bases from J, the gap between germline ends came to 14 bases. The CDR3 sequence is CASSPGEIGSPLHF. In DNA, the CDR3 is TGTGCCAGCAGTCCGGGGGAGATCGGTTCACCCCTCCACTTT.

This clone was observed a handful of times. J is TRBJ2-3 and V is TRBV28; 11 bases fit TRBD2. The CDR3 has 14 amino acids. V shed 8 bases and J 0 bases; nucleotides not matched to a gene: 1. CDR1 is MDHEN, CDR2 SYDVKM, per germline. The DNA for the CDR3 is TGTGCCAGCTGGACTAGCGGGAGCACAGATACGCAGTATTTT. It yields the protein CASWTSGSTDTQYF.

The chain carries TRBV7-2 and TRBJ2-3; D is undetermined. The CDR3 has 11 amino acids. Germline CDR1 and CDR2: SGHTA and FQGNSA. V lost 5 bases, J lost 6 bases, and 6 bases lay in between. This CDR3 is CASSQTDTQYF. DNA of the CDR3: TGTGCCAGCAGCCAGACGGATACGCAGTATTTT.

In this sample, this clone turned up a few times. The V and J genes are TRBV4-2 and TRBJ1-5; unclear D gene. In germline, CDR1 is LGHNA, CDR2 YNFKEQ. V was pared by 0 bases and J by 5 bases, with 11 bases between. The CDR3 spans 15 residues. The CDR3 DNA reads TGTGCCAGCAGCCAAGAACAACGATCCTATCAGCCCCAGCATTTT. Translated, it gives CASSQEQRSYQPQHF.

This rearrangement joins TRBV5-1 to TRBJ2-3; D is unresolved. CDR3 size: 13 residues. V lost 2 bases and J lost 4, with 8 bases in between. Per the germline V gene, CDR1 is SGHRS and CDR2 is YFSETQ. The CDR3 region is CASSFQWPDTQYF. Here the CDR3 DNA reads TGCGCCAGCAGCTTCCAGTGGCCAGATACGCAGTATTTT.

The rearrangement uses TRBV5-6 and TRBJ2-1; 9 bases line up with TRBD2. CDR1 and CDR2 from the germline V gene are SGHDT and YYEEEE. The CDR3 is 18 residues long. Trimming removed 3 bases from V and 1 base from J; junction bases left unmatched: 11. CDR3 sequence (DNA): TGTGCCAGCAGCTCCGAAGTGTATACTAGCGGGTCCTACAATGAGCAGTTCTTC. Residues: CASSSEVYTSGSYNEQFF.

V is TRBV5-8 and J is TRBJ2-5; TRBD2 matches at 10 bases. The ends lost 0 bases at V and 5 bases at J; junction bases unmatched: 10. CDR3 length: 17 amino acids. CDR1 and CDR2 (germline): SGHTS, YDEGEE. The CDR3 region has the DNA TGTGCCAGCAGCTTGGAGGCTAGCGGGAGTTTGGGGGAGACCCAGTACTTC. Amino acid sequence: CASSLEASGSLGETQYF.

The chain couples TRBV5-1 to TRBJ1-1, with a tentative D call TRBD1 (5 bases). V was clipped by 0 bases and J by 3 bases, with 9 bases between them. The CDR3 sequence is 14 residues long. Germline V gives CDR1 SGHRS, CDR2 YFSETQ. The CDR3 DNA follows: TGCGCCAGCAGCTTGGGACAGATTTACACTGAAGCTTTCTTT. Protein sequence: CASSLGQIYTEAFF. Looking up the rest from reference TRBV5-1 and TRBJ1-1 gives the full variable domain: KAGVTQTPRYLIKTRGQQVTLSCSPISGHRSVSWYQQTPGQGLQFLFEYFSETQRNKGNFPGRFSGRQFSNSRSEMNVSTLELGDSALYLCASSLGQIYTEAFFGQGTRLTVV.

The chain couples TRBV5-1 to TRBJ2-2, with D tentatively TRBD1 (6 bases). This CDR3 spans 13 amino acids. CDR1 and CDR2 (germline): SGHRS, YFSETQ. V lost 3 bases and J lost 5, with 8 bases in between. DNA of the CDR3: TGCGCCAGCAGCTACACAGGGACCGGGGAGCTGTTTTTT. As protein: CASSYTGTGELFF.

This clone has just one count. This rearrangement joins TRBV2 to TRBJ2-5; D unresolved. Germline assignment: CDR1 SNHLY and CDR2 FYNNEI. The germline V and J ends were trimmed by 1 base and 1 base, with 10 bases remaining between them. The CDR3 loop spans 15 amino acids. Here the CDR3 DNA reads TGTGCCAGCAGTGAAGATCGCGATTCCCAAGAGACCCAGTACTTC. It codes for CASSEDRDSQETQYF.

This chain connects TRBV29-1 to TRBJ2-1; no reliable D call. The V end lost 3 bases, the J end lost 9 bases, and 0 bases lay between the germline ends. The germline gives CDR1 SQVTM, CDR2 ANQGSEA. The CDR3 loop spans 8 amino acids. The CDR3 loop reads CSVDEQFF. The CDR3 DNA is TGCAGCGTTGATGAGCAGTTCTTC.

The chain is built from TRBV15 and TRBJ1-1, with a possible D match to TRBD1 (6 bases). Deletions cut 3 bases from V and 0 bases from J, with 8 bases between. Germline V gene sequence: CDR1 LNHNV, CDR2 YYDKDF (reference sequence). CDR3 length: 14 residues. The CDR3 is CATSRDRLNTEAFF. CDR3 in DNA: TGTGCCACCAGCAGGGACAGACTGAACACTGAAGCTTTCTTT.

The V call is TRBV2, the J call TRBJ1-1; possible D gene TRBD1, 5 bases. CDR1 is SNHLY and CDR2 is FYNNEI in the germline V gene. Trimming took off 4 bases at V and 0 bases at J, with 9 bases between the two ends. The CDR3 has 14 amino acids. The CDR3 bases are TGTGCCAGCAGTGTTGGGGGAATGAACACTGAAGCTTTCTTT. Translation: CASSVGGMNTEAFF.

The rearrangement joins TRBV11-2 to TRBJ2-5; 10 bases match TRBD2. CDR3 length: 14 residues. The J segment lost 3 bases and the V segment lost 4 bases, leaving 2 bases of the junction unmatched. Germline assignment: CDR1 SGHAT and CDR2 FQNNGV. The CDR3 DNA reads TGTGCCAGCAGCTCCGGACTAGCGGAAGAGACCCAGTACTTC. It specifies CASSSGLAEETQYF. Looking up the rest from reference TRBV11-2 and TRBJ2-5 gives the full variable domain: EAGVAQSPRYKIIEKRQSVAFWCNPISGHATLYWYQQILGQGPKLLIQFQNNGVVDDSQLPKDRFSAERLKGVDSTLKIQPAKLEDSAVYLCASSSGLAEETQYFGPGTRLLVL.

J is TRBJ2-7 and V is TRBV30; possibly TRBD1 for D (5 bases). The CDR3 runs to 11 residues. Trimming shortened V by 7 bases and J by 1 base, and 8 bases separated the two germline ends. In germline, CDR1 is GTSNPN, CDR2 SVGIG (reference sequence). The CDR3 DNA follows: TGTGCCTACAGGAGTTCCTACGAGCAGTACTTC. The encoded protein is CAYRSSYEQYF.

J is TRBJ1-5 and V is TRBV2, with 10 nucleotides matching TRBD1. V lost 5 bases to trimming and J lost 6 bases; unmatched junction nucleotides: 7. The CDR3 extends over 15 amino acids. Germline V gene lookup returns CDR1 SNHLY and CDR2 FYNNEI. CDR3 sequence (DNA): TGTGCCAGCAGTTCTCCGGGACAGGGGACTCAGCCCCAGCATTTT. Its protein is CASSSPGQGTQPQHF.

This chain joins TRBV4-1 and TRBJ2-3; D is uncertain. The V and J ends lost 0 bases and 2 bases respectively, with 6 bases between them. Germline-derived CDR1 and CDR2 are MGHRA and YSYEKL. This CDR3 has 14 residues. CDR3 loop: CASSQDLNTDTQYF. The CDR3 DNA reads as TGCGCCAGCAGCCAAGATCTTAACACAGATACGCAGTATTTT.

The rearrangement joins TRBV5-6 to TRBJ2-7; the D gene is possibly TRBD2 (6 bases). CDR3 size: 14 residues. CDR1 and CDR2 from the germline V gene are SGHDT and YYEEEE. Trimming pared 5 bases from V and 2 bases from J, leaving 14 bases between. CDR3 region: CASSYGRSTYEQYF. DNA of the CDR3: TGTGCCAGCAGTTACGGGAGAAGCACCTACGAGCAGTACTTC. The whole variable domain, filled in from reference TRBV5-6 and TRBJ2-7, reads DAGVTQSPTHLIKTRGQQVTLRCSPKSGHDTVSWYQQALGQGPQFIFQYYEEEERQRGNFPDRFSGHQFPNYSSELNVNALLLGDSALYLCASSYGRSTYEQYFGPGTRLTVT.

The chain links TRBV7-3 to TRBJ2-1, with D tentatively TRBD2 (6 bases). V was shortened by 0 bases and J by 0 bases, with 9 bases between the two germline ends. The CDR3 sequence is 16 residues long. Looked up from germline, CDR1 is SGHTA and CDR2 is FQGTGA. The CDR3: CASSLTVAASYNEQFF. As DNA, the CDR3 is TGTGCCAGCAGCTTAACTGTAGCGGCCTCCTACAATGAGCAGTTCTTC.

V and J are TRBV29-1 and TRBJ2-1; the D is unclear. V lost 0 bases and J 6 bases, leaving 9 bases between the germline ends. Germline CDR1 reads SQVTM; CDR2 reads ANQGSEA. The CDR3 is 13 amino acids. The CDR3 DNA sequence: TGCAGCGTTGAAGATCTGAACAGCAATGAGCAGTTCTTC. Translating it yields CSVEDLNSNEQFF.

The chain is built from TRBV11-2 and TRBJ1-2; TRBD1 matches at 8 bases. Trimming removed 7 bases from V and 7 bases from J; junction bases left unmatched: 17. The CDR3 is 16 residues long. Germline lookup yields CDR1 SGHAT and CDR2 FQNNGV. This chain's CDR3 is CASTHGVDRGMRGYTF. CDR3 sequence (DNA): TGTGCCAGCACCCACGGGGTCGACAGGGGTATGCGTGGCTACACCTTC.

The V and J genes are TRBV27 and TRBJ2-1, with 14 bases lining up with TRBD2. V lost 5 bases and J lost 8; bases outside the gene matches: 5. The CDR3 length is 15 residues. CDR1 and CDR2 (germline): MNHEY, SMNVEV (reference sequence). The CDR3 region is CASSPGTSGSHEQFF. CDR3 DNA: TGTGCCAGCAGTCCCGGGACTAGCGGGAGTCATGAGCAGTTCTTC.

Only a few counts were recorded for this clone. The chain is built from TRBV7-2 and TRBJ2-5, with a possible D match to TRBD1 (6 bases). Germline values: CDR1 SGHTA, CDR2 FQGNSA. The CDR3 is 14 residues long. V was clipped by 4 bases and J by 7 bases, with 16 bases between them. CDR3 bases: TGTGCCAGCAGCTGGGCAGGGGAGAAGGCGACCCAGTACTTC. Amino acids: CASSWAGEKATQYF. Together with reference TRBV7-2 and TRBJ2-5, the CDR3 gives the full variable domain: GAGVSQSPSNKVTEKGKDVELRCDPISGHTALYWYRQSLGQGLEFLIYFQGNSAPDKSGLPSDRFSAERTGGSVSTLTIQRTQQEDSAVYLCASSWAGEKATQYFGPGTRLLVL.

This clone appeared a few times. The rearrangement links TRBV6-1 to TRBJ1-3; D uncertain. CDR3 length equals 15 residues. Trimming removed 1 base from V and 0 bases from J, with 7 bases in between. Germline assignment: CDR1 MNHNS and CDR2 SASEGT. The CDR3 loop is CASSEGPSSGNTIYF. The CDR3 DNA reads TGTGCCAGCAGTGAAGGGCCGAGCTCTGGAAACACCATATATTTT.